The 32 T cell receptor beta chains below all came from one sample that was sequenced in a study of T cell responses to AZD1222 COVID-19 vaccine. TCRdb's table, derived via immunoSEQ multiplex PCR, lists solely in-frame clones and lacks some. This repertoire shows about 130,000 clones, approximately 85% found once; its top ten account for roughly 8%. The starting material was peripheral blood, obtained on day 0 of AZD1222 vaccination. All receptors derive from an adult in good health.

The chain combines TRBV29-1 with TRBJ1-2, with D maybe TRBD1 (6 bases). Between the trimmed V and J ends, which lost 3 bases and 4 bases, there was a span of 15 bases. Germline CDR1 SQVTM, CDR2 ANQGSEA. The CDR3 is made up of 14 amino acids. The CDR3 loop is CSVDVGGQSYGYTF. The CDR3 nucleotides are TGCAGCGTTGACGTTGGGGGGCAAAGCTATGGCTACACCTTC.

The J gene is TRBJ1-6, the V gene TRBV3-1 (or the pseudogene TRBV3-2), with 8 bases that match TRBD1. Germline V gives CDR1 LGHDT, CDR2 YNNKEL (reference sequence). After removal of 1 base from V and 6 bases from J, the junction contained 5 bases not matched to a gene. CDR3 length: 16 residues. In DNA form, the CDR3 reads TGTGCCAGCAGCCAAGCCCAGGGGGCTTTTAATTCACCCCTCCACTTT. This encodes CASSQAQGAFNSPLHF.

This chain links TRBV7-8 with TRBJ2-2; TRBD1 or TRBD2 may be the D gene (5 bases each). The CDR3 length is 14 residues. Trimming removed 6 bases from V and 3 bases from J, with 11 bases in between. Germline V CDR1 and CDR2: SGHVS, FQNEAQ. Here the CDR3 DNA reads TGTGCCAGCAGGACCGGGGCCTACACCGGGGAGCTGTTTTTT. Translation: CASRTGAYTGELFF.

The table lists this clone with a count of one. This sequence joins TRBV19 and TRBJ2-5; D gene ambiguous. Germline CDR1 LNHDA, CDR2 SQIVND (reference sequence). The germline V and J ends were trimmed by 1 base and 5 bases, with 8 bases remaining between them. The CDR3 totals 13 residues. DNA of the CDR3: TGTGCCAGTAGTATAGGCGTGGAGGAGACCCAGTACTTC. This gives the protein CASSIGVEETQYF.

The CDR3 loop is CASSQDSVAYNEQFF. In DNA, the CDR3 is TGTGCCAGCAGCCAAGATTCGGTAGCCTACAATGAGCAGTTCTTC. V usage is TRBV3-1 (or the pseudogene TRBV3-2) and J usage is TRBJ2-1; D is unresolved. CDR1 is LGHDT, CDR2 YNNKEL, per germline (reference sequence). The CDR3 spans 15 residues. Trimming pared 0 bases from V and 2 bases from J, leaving 8 bases between.

The sample holds a few counts of this clone. This rearrangement joins TRBV10-1 to TRBJ1-1; 7 bases line up with TRBD1. The J segment lost 4 bases and the V segment lost 6 bases, leaving 5 bases of the junction unmatched. Germline CDR1 WNHNN, CDR2 SYGVQD (reference sequence). CDR3 length: 13 residues. The CDR3 loop is CASSLTGSTEAFF. In nucleotides, the CDR3 is TGCGCCAGCAGCTTGACAGGGAGCACTGAAGCTTTCTTT.

The chain recombines TRBV5-4 with TRBJ1-3; D call uncertain. Germline CDR1 is SGHNT and CDR2 is YYREEE (reference sequence). This CDR3 comprises 16 residues. V was shortened by 4 bases and J by 2 bases, with 16 bases between the two germline ends. The CDR3 DNA is TGTGCCAGCAGCCCGCAGGACGCTTTGGCTGGAAACACCATATATTTT. Translating it yields CASSPQDALAGNTIYF.

The sample holds one count of this clone. This chain joins TRBV29-1 and TRBJ2-7, with 9 bases fitting TRBD1. The CDR3 length is 13 residues. Trimming cost V 3 bases and J 4 bases; bases outside gene matches: 4. Germline V gene sequence: CDR1 SQVTM, CDR2 ANQGSEA. Here the CDR3 DNA reads TGCAGCGTTGATCAAGGACAGGGGTACGAGCAGTACTTC. Its protein product is CSVDQGQGYEQYF.

The CDR3 spells CASSVEHFTANTEAFF. In DNA, the CDR3 is TGTGCCAGCAGCGTAGAACATTTTACAGCGAACACTGAAGCTTTCTTT. The chain employs TRBV9 and TRBJ1-1, with D unresolved. The germline V gene encodes CDR1 SGDLS and CDR2 YYNGEE. This CDR3 region has 16 residues. The germline V and J ends were trimmed by 0 bases and 1 base, with 13 bases remaining between them.

V is TRBV28 and J is TRBJ1-2, with TRBD1 as a possible D gene (5 bases). Trimming cost V 4 bases and J 13 bases, with 13 bases left between them. Germline CDR1 is MDHEN and CDR2 is SYDVKM. The CDR3 has 11 amino acids. This CDR3 reads CASSSIQVPTF. In nucleotides, the CDR3 is TGTGCCAGCAGTTCCATACAGGTACCCACCTTC.

V usage is TRBV19 and J usage is TRBJ1-1; possibly TRBD1 for D (5 bases). The CDR3 runs 12 residues. With 9 bases removed from V and 4 bases from J, the gap between germline ends came to 12 bases. Per the germline V gene, CDR1 is LNHDA and CDR2 is SQIVND (reference sequence). This CDR3 is CARGGRATEAFF. The CDR3 region has the DNA TGTGCCAGGGGGGGTCGAGCCACTGAAGCTTTCTTT.

The chain employs TRBV5-6 and TRBJ1-2, with TRBD1 identical over 7 bases. J gave up 6 bases and V 3 bases, and 5 bases lay outside the gene matches. The V gene's germline CDR1 is SGHDT and CDR2 YYEEEE. This CDR3 is 13 amino acids long. The CDR3 region is CASSSIDRDGYTF. The DNA of the CDR3 is TGTGCCAGCAGCTCAATCGACAGGGATGGCTACACCTTC.

The V and J genes are TRBV18 and TRBJ1-1; D unresolved. The ends were cut back, 4 bases at V and 4 bases at J, with 16 bases in the middle. The CDR3 is 15 residues long. Germline V gene lookup returns CDR1 KGHSH and CDR2 LQKENI. CDR3 sequence (DNA): TGTGCCAGCTCACGAGCGCCGATTGCAGGCACTGAAGCTTTCTTT. It yields the protein CASSRAPIAGTEAFF.

This clone was observed once. V and J are TRBV20-1 and TRBJ2-7; no clear D gene. The CDR3 is 12 residues long. Trimming cost V 3 bases and J 5 bases, with 11 bases left between them. Germline V gene data show CDR1 as DFQATT and CDR2 as SNEGSKA (reference sequence). The CDR3 region is CSASDGPHEQYF. CDR3 bases: TGCAGTGCTAGTGATGGACCCCACGAGCAGTACTTC.

The chain uses TRBV3-1 (or the pseudogene TRBV3-2) and TRBJ2-3; 15 positions agree with TRBD2. Germline CDR1 LGHDT, CDR2 YNNKEL (reference sequence). The CDR3 contains 16 residues. Unmatched junction bases numbered 2, after V lost 4 bases and J lost 3 bases. CDR3 loop: CASSPGTSGRTDTQYF. The CDR3 nucleotides are TGTGCCAGCAGCCCAGGGACTAGCGGGAGGACAGATACGCAGTATTTT.

V gene TRBV10-1 combines with J gene TRBJ2-2, with D uncertain. The V gene lost 3 bases and the J gene lost 3 bases, with 5 bases spanning the gap. Germline V CDR1 and CDR2: WNHNN, SYGVQD (reference sequence). This CDR3 contains 13 residues. CDR3 in amino acids: CASSDGYTGELFF. CDR3 in DNA: TGCGCCAGCAGTGATGGATACACCGGGGAGCTGTTTTTT.

The J gene is TRBJ1-2, the V gene TRBV5-6; D unresolved. V was shortened by 4 bases and J by 2 bases, with 9 bases between the two germline ends. Germline V gene data show CDR1 as SGHDT and CDR2 as YYEEEE. The CDR3 spans 13 residues. As DNA, the CDR3 is TGTGCCAGCAGCCCGACACGCAACTATGGCTACACCTTC. Translation: CASSPTRNYGYTF.

As concerns this clone: The missing conserved phenylalanine or tryptophan at the end of this CDR3 makes a read error likely. Because the CDR3's place on the DNA is in doubt, the DNA is left out and the CDR3 is given as listed by TCRdb. The CDR3 region is CASSSGDRALSGNTY. This rearrangement joins TRBV28 to TRBJ2-7; TRBD1, as called in the table, went unchecked against the DNA. The CDR3 adds up to 15 amino acids, both ends counted. Germline V gene lookup returns CDR1 MDHEN and CDR2 SYDVKM.

The CDR3 nucleotides are TGTGCCAGCAGCGGGGAGGGCGGGGCTTTCTTT. This codes for CASSGEGGAFF. The chain joins TRBV12-3 or TRBV12-4 to TRBJ1-1; D gene uncertain. V was pared by 6 bases and J by 11 bases, with 13 bases between. CDR3 length: 11 residues.

The V and J genes are TRBV11-2 and TRBJ2-3, with D unresolved. Trimming left V 7 bases short and J 2 bases short, with 10 bases between. In germline, CDR1 is SGHAT, CDR2 FQNNGV. The CDR3 has 13 amino acids. CDR3 DNA: TGTGCCAGCACCCTCGTGGCCACAGATACGCAGTATTTT. Its protein is CASTLVATDTQYF.

V usage is TRBV5-4 and J usage is TRBJ2-7; 9 nucleotides match TRBD2. Germline values: CDR1 SGHNT, CDR2 YYREEE (reference sequence). After removal of 4 bases from V and 1 base from J, the junction contained 12 bases not matched to a gene. This CDR3 comprises 17 residues. CDR3: CASSLGGSGRSSYEQYF. In DNA form, the CDR3 reads TGTGCCAGCAGCCTCGGGGGTAGCGGGAGAAGTTCCTACGAGCAGTACTTC.

There are a few counts of this clone. The V call is TRBV30, the J call TRBJ1-4; D is unclear. The CDR3 runs 12 residues. CDR1 GTSNPN and CDR2 SVGIG come from the germline V gene (reference sequence). Trimming stripped 8 bases from V and 6 bases from J, with 13 bases between. CDR3 in DNA: TGTGCCAGCCGGGCCCAGGATGAAAAACTGTTTTTT. It is translated as CASRAQDEKLFF.

The chain combines TRBV9 with TRBJ1-6; D remains ambiguous. This CDR3 spans 14 amino acids. Trimming pared 0 bases from V and 10 bases from J, leaving 11 bases between. The germline V gene encodes CDR1 SGDLS and CDR2 YYNGEE. CDR3 DNA sequence: TGTGCCAGCAGCGTAGGCGATGTAGGGTCACCCCTCCACTTT. Translated: CASSVGDVGSPLHF.

The chain combines TRBV27 with TRBJ1-6, with TRBD1 matching over 7 bases. This CDR3 has 14 amino acids. Germline V gives CDR1 MNHEY, CDR2 SMNVEV (reference sequence). The trim removed 6 bases at V and 8 bases at J, leaving 7 bases unmatched. The CDR3 nucleotides read TGTGCCAGCAGGGCAGGGGGTGCGGATTCACCCCTCCACTTT. This translates into CASRAGGADSPLHF.

The V call is TRBV19, the J call TRBJ2-1; 11 bases agree with TRBD2. CDR1 is LNHDA and CDR2 is SQIVND in the germline V gene (reference sequence). Trimming removed 6 bases from V and 4 bases from J; junction bases left unmatched: 11. CDR3 length: 17 residues. CDR3 bases: TGTGCCAGTAGCCCGCAAGCCGGGACTAGCGGATACAATGAGCAGTTCTTC. The encoded protein is CASSPQAGTSGYNEQFF. The full variable domain, its missing parts supplied by reference TRBV19 and TRBJ2-1, is DGGITQSPKYLFRKEGQNVTLSCEQNLNHDAMYWYRQDPGQGLRLIYYSQIVNDFQKGDIAEGYSVSREKKESFPLTVTSAQKNPTAFYLCASSPQAGTSGYNEQFFGPGTRLTVL.

This chain connects TRBV28 to TRBJ1-2; the match to TRBD1 covers 8 bases. Per the germline V gene, CDR1 is MDHEN and CDR2 is SYDVKM. Losses at the gene ends were 7 bases for V and 5 bases for J; bases not matched to a gene: 9. The CDR3 runs to 14 residues. The CDR3 is CASKISDRVYGYTF. For the CDR3, the DNA is TGTGCCAGCAAAATATCGGACAGGGTATATGGCTACACCTTC.

This clone is a singleton in its sample. The chain is built from TRBV19 and TRBJ1-4; D is perhaps TRBD1 (5 bases). The CDR3 has 14 residues. Germline CDR1 LNHDA, CDR2 SQIVND (reference sequence). V was shortened by 5 bases and J by 7 bases, with 14 bases between the two germline ends. The CDR3 DNA is TGTGCCAGTAGTCGGAGGGGAAACCTTGAAAAACTGTTTTTT. It specifies CASSRRGNLEKLFF.

V usage is TRBV11-2 and J usage is TRBJ2-7; D remains ambiguous. The CDR3 length is 13 residues. V was shortened by 0 bases and J by 4 bases, with 7 bases between the two germline ends. CDR1 and CDR2 (germline): SGHAT, FQNNGV. The CDR3 loop is CASSLDRSYEQYF. CDR3 DNA: TGTGCCAGCAGCTTAGATAGAAGTTACGAGCAGTACTTC.

The rearrangement links TRBV5-1 to TRBJ2-7; 16 bases map to TRBD2. V lost 4 bases, J lost 6 bases, and 13 bases stayed unmatched. Germline V lookup: CDR1 SGHRS, CDR2 YFSETQ. CDR3 length equals 18 residues. CDR3 coding DNA: TGCGCCAGCAGCCCCCCGGGACTAGCGGGAGGGCCTAAAGGCGAGCAGTACTTC. This translates into CASSPPGLAGGPKGEQYF.

Regarding this clone: Other nucleotide sequences in the sample specify the same CDR3. This chain links TRBV5-5 with TRBJ1-4; 11 bases match TRBD1. J was trimmed by 7 bases and V by 4 bases; bases with no gene match: 3. The CDR3 loop spans 14 amino acids. Germline CDR1 reads SGHKS; CDR2 reads YYEKEE (reference sequence). The CDR3 region is CASSLGTGGEKLFF. CDR3 DNA sequence: TGTGCCAGCAGCCTCGGGACAGGGGGTGAAAAACTGTTTTTT.

The chain couples TRBV7-2 to TRBJ1-3; D is unclear. The CDR3 is 16 amino acids. The V end was cut by 1 base, the J end by 4 bases, with 14 bases between. Germline loops: CDR1 SGHTA, CDR2 FQGNSA. In nucleotides, the CDR3 is TGTGCCAGCAGCTTAGGCTCCCCCCGTGAAGGAAACACCATATATTTT. Protein sequence: CASSLGSPREGNTIYF. Drawing the rest from reference TRBV7-2 and TRBJ1-3, the complete variable domain is GAGVSQSPSNKVTEKGKDVELRCDPISGHTALYWYRQSLGQGLEFLIYFQGNSAPDKSGLPSDRFSAERTGGSVSTLTIQRTQQEDSAVYLCASSLGSPREGNTIYFGEGSWLTVV.

CDR3 bases: TGTGCCAGCAGCCTGGGACTAGCGGGAGCGAGTTCCTACGAGCAGTACTTC. Translation gives CASSLGLAGASSYEQYF. J is TRBJ2-7 and V is TRBV9; 14 bases map to TRBD2. V gave up 4 bases and J gave up 1 base; unmatched junction bases: 7. Germline loops: CDR1 SGDLS, CDR2 YYNGEE. The CDR3 extends over 17 amino acids. The full variable domain, with the rest looked up from reference TRBV9 and TRBJ2-7, is DSGVTQTPKHLITATGQRVTLRCSPRSGDLSVYWYQQSLDQGLQFLIQYYNGEERAKGNILERFSAQQFPDLHSELNLSSLELGDSALYFCASSLGLAGASSYEQYFGPGTRLTVT.